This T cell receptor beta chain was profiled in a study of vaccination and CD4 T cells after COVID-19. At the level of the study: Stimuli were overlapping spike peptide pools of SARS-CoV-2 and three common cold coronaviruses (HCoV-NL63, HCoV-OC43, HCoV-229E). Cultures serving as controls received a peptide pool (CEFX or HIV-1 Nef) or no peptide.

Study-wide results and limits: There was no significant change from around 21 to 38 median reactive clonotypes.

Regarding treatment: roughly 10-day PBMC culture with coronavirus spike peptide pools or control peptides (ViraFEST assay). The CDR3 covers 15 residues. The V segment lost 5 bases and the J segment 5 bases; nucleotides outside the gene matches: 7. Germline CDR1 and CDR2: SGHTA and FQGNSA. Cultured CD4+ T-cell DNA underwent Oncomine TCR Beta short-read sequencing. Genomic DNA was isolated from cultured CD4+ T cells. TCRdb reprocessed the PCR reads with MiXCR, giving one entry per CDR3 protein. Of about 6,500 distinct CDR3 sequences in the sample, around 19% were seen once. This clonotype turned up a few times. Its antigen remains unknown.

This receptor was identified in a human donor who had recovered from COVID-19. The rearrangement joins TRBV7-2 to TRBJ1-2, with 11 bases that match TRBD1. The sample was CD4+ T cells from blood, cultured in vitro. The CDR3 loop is CASSNGGQGAYGYTF. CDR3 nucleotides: TGTGCCAGCAGCAATGGAGGACAGGGGGCATATGGCTACACCTTC.